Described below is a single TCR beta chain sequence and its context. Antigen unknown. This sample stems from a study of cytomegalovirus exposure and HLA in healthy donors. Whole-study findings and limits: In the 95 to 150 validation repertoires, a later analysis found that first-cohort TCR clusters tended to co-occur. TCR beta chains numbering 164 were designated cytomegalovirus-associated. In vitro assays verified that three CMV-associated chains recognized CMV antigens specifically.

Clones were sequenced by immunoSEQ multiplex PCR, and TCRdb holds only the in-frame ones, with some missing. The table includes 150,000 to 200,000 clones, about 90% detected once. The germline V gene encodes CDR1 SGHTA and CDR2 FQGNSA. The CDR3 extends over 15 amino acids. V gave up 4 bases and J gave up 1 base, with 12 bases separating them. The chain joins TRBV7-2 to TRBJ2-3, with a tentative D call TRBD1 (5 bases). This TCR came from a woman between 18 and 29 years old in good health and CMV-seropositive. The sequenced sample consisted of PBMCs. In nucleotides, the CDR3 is TGTGCCAGCAGCTCCCGGACAACCCGCACAGATACGCAGTATTTT. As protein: CASSSRTTRTDTQYF.